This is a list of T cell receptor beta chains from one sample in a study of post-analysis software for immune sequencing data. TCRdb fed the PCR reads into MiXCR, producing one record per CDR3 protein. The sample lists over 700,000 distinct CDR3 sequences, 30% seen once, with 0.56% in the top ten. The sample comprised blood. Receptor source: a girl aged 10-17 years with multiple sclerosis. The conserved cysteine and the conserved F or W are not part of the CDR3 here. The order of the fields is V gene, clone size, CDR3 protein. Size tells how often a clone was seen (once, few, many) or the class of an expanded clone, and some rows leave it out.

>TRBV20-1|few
SARGPGEAGTQY
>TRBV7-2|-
VSSPGSAGQPQH
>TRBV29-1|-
SAEDKIWSSYNEQF
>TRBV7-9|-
ASSTAQSQGVNTEAF
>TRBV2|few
ASSEALGPDHTDTQY
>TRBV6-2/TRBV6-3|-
ASSTVYQAHEQF
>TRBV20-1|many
SARDFRAADQETQY
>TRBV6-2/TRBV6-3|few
ATTPDPDREDGQY
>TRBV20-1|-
SAEQGALLAGILETQY
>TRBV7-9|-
ASSRDRGRDEKLF
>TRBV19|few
ASSPEGPYSNQPQH
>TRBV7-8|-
ASSLVEGAPGNQPQH
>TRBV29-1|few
SVGDRPQETQY
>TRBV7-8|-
ASGGGLATLNEQF
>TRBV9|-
ASSVATGSGLTDTQY
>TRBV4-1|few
ASSQSMYTEAF
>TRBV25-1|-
ASRAAGEDQPQH
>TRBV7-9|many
ASSFDRGYT
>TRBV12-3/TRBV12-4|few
ASSPQETQF
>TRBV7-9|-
ASSLETGGRQETQY
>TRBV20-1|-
SARDPTAYQETQY
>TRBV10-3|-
AIRRDRANTGELF
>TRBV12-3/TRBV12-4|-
ASSLWRGQRGQPQH
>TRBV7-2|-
ASSRNGRAVDNEQF
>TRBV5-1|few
ASSLFQKEETQY
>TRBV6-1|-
ASSRGAGPAVSYNEQF
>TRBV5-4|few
ASSPSGTSVHNEQF
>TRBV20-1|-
SARPRQGTGRDEQY
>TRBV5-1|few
ASSFLDEDTEAF
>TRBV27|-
ASKGLASGTDTQY
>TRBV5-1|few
ASSLNGGRTDTQY
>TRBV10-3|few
AISEDSAVLQETQY
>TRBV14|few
ASSQEYEQF
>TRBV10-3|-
AINGQLNTEAF
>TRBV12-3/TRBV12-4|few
ASSHRTGGKVEF
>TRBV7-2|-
ASRTDRGEAF
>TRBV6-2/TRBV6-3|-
ASSFRRRYYNEQF
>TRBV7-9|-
ASRAGYGKNIQY
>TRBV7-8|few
ASSLDTATDTQY
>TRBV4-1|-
ASGLGGVDTQY
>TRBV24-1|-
AVLQGATTDTQY
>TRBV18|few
ASSPSEWGRGSDQPQH
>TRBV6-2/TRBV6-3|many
ASSIGFTTYEQY
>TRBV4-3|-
ASSQLLSGGEGSTDTQY
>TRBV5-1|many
ASSSQGGTEAF
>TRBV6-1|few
ASSHNRDRRVPQH
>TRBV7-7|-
ANSSGGPNEQF
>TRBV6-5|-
ASSGPVEGYT
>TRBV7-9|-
ASSRDLNAEAF